A single sample gave rise to the 10 T cell receptor beta chains below, sequenced in a study of HIV-infected patients and healthy controls. Antiretroviral therapy had run roughly three months, about 14 weeks, before follow-up blood collection. All unsorted peripheral T cells were captured because whole blood was used without fractionation. cDNA was made from 500 ng RNA using alpha and beta constant primers. Using multiplexing indices, alpha and beta chain libraries were generated apart by chain-specific third strand synthesis. TCRdb re-derived calls from the 5' RACE reads in MiXCR, one entry per CDR3 protein. The repertoire holds 4,500 to 6,500 distinct CDR3 sequences, with roughly 8.7% as singletons. Here the sequenced sample was blood, taken during antiretroviral therapy. Every receptor here comes from an adult with HIV infection.

By sample share, this clonotype is medium-sized (0.01 to 0.1%). This chain uses TRBV12-3 or TRBV12-4 with TRBJ1-1; TRBD1 might be the D (5 bases). V lost 8 bases and J lost 5, with 18 bases in between. There are 14 residues in the CDR3. CDR3 DNA: TGTGCCAGCGCTAAGGTCCCCAGGGAAACTGAAGCTTTCTTT. Protein: CASAKVPRETEAFF.

The J gene is TRBJ1-2, the V gene TRBV5-1; 7 bases are shared with TRBD1. This CDR3 has 13 residues. Germline V CDR1 and CDR2: SGHRS, YFSETQ. V was clipped by 4 bases and J by 3 bases; unmatched bases: 3. The CDR3 loop is CASSPDRDYGYTF. Here the CDR3 DNA reads TGCGCCAGCAGCCCCGACAGGGACTATGGCTACACCTTC.

This clonotype ranks as medium-sized. The chain combines TRBV27 with TRBJ2-3, with 7 bases that match TRBD2. Germline-derived CDR1 and CDR2 are MNHEY and SMNVEV (reference sequence). Losses at the gene ends were 6 bases for V and 4 bases for J; bases not matched to a gene: 22. This CDR3 has 19 residues. As DNA, the CDR3 is TGTGCCAGCAGCGCGGGAGATCTTGCCGGGGGGTTGTGGGCAGATACGCAGTATTTT. Its protein product is CASSAGDLAGGLWADTQYF.

This clonotype was detected ten times or more. The chain is built from TRBV30 and TRBJ2-5; tentative D call: TRBD2 (5 bases). Germline CDR1 is GTSNPN and CDR2 is SVGIG (reference sequence). The CDR3 loop spans 13 amino acids. V lost 4 bases and J lost 5, with 14 bases in between. The CDR3 region has the DNA TGTGCCTGGAACCCCACTAGTAGGGAGACCCAGTACTTC. It yields the protein CAWNPTSRETQYF.

This clonotype was observed at least ten times. The chain uses TRBV7-8 and TRBJ2-3, with 10 bases aligning to TRBD1. CDR1 and CDR2 from the germline V gene are SGHVS and FQNEAQ. V gave up 5 bases and J gave up 2 bases; unmatched junction bases: 10. The CDR3 totals 17 residues. The CDR3 reads CASSQHTGTGVTDTQYF. For the CDR3, the DNA is TGTGCCAGCAGCCAACACACCGGGACAGGGGTCACAGATACGCAGTATTTT.

At least ten counts were recorded for this clonotype. The CDR3 DNA is TGTGCCAGCCCCCCGGGTTGGCCTTTGACCACTGAAGCTTTCTTT. This sequence encodes CASPPGWPLTTEAFF. J is TRBJ1-1 and V is TRBV21-1; TRBD1, the D gene given by the table, was not confirmed from the DNA. TRBV21-1 is flagged as a pseudogene. The CDR3 is 15 amino acids.

The sample holds a few counts of this clonotype. This chain connects TRBV4-1 to TRBJ2-7, with 7 bases fitting TRBD1. Trimming took 2 bases from V and 0 from J; bases not matched to a gene: 7. CDR1 is MGHRA and CDR2 is YSYEKL in the germline V gene. CDR3 length: 16 residues. The CDR3 protein is CASSQSQGSPSYEQYF. The CDR3 nucleotides read TGCGCCAGCAGCCAATCACAGGGGTCCCCCTCCTACGAGCAGTACTTC.

This clonotype was recorded at least ten times. The V and J genes are TRBV23-1 and TRBJ1-1; D not certain. TRBV23-1 is classed as an ORF, of uncertain function. The CDR3 totals 14 residues. V was shortened by 11 bases and J by 1 base, with 17 bases between the two germline ends. This chain's CDR3 is CALRPSKGNTEAFF. The DNA for the CDR3 is TGCGCCCTCAGACCCAGCAAGGGGAACACTGAAGCTTTCTTT.

This clonotype is judged medium-sized (0.01 to 0.1%). In DNA, the CDR3 is TGTGCCAGCAGTTACTCGGCTGCGGGAGTAGACACCGGGGAGCTGTTTTTT. This translates into CASSYSAAGVDTGELFF. The chain carries TRBV6-5 and TRBJ2-2, with 7 bases matching TRBD2. The V gene's germline CDR1 is MNHEY and CDR2 SVGAGI. CDR3 length equals 17 residues. V lost 0 bases to trimming and J lost 3 bases; unmatched junction nucleotides: 7.

This clonotype was detected many times. The chain links TRBV3-1 to TRBJ2-7, with unresolved D. The V gene lost 1 base and the J gene lost 4 bases, with 8 bases spanning the gap. Per the germline V gene, CDR1 is LGHDT and CDR2 is YNNKEL (reference sequence). This CDR3 has 13 amino acids. The CDR3: CASSQASIYEQYF. The CDR3, as DNA: TGTGCCAGCAGCCAAGCCAGTATTTACGAGCAGTACTTC.